Each of the 14 T cell receptor beta chains below was sequenced from the same sample in a study of control samples from healthy donors and cancer patients (TCRdb year 2020). Library construction relied on the immunoSEQ multiplex PCR assay. Here the immuneACCESS table is served through TCRdb, limited to in-frame sequences with V and J called. Missing clones are a known gap in these copies; in checked studies unresolved V genes cover under half, and the rest lacks a known reason. A total of about 34,000 clones appear in this sample, about 88% of them only once. Less than 2% of the sample rests with the top ten. The sample comprised PBMCs. The receptors here all came from a woman aged 35 to 49 with lung cancer.

The gene calls are TRBV6-5 and TRBJ1-6, with D uncertain. The CDR3 is 11 residues long. Per the germline V gene, CDR1 is MNHEY and CDR2 is SVGAGI. V lost 4 bases, J lost 9 bases, and 4 bases lay in between. CDR3 sequence: CASSSGSPLHF. DNA of the CDR3: TGTGCCAGCAGTTCGGGTTCACCCCTCCACTTT.

By proportion, this clone is medium-sized (0.01 to 0.1%). J is TRBJ2-7 and V is TRBV2; TRBD1 might be the D (5 bases). Between the trimmed V and J ends, which lost 7 bases and 0 bases, there was a span of 13 bases. Germline CDR1 SNHLY, CDR2 FYNNEI. The CDR3 extends over 14 amino acids. The CDR3 region is CASTSDRISYEQYF. The CDR3 DNA is TGTGCCAGCACTTCCGACAGAATCTCCTACGAGCAGTACTTC.

This clone was seen a few times. This rearrangement joins TRBV5-6 to TRBJ2-7; unclear D gene. CDR1 is SGHDT, CDR2 YYEEEE, per germline. Trimming cost V 4 bases and J 7 bases, with 9 bases left between them. The CDR3 loop spans 11 amino acids. The CDR3 sequence is CASSGTLEQYF. The CDR3 nucleotides are TGTGCCAGCAGCGGTACCTTGGAGCAGTACTTC. The complete variable domain, with remaining parts taken from reference TRBV5-6 and TRBJ2-7, reads DAGVTQSPTHLIKTRGQQVTLRCSPKSGHDTVSWYQQALGQGPQFIFQYYEEEERQRGNFPDRFSGHQFPNYSSELNVNALLLGDSALYLCASSGTLEQYFGPGTRLTVT.

The chain has TRBV27 and TRBJ1-4; 7 nucleotides align to TRBD1. Germline values: CDR1 MNHEY, CDR2 SMNVEV (reference sequence). The CDR3 has 17 amino acids. J was trimmed by 4 bases and V by 2 bases; bases with no gene match: 10. The CDR3, as DNA: TGTGCCAGCAGTTTACCCCGCTCGACAGGGAGTAATGAAAAACTGTTTTTT. It yields the protein CASSLPRSTGSNEKLFF.

The chain recombines TRBV29-1 with TRBJ1-1, with D maybe TRBD1 (5 bases). The CDR3 has 13 amino acids. Trimming shortened V by 4 bases and J by 5 bases, and 14 bases separated the two germline ends. Germline V CDR1 and CDR2: SQVTM, ANQGSEA. The CDR3 here is CSVVGGGGTEAFF. In DNA form, the CDR3 reads TGCAGCGTTGTCGGGGGAGGTGGGACTGAAGCTTTCTTT.

A few counts support this clone. This sequence joins TRBV28 and TRBJ2-5, with D possibly called TRBD1 or TRBD2 (6 bases each). Germline CDR1 and CDR2: MDHEN and SYDVKM. Trimming cost V 6 bases and J 3 bases, with 17 bases left between them. The CDR3 runs to 15 residues. The CDR3 here is CASRSWGAGKETQYF. The CDR3 bases are TGTGCCAGCAGAAGCTGGGGGGCGGGGAAAGAGACCCAGTACTTC. Drawing the rest from reference TRBV28 and TRBJ2-5, the complete variable domain is DVKVTQSSRYLVKRTGEKVFLECVQDMDHENMFWYRQDPGLGLRLIYFSYDVKMKEKGDIPEGYSVSREKKERFSLILESASTNQTSMYLCASRSWGAGKETQYFGPGTRLLVL.

The chain couples TRBV7-9 to TRBJ2-1; 8 bases are shared with TRBD2. The length of the CDR3 is 15 residues. V lost 4 bases to trimming and J lost 10 bases; unmatched junction nucleotides: 12. Per the germline V gene, CDR1 is SEHNR and CDR2 is FQNEAQ (reference sequence). CDR3 coding DNA: TGTGCCAGCAGCTCTCGACTAGCGAGGCAGCAGGAGCAGTTCTTC. Amino acids: CASSSRLARQQEQFF.

V is TRBV11-3 and J is TRBJ1-1; D is ambiguous. This CDR3 comprises 13 residues. The germline V gene encodes CDR1 SGHNT and CDR2 YENEEA. The V end was cut by 3 bases, the J end by 5 bases, with 10 bases between. CDR3 in DNA: TGTGCCAGCAGCTTGGACCAAGGGACTGAAGCTTTCTTT. Residues: CASSLDQGTEAFF.

The rearrangement uses TRBV13 and TRBJ2-7; 8 bases are a match to TRBD1. With 3 bases clipped from V and 3 bases from J, the junction kept 7 bases outside the gene matches. The CDR3 has 15 amino acids. Germline V gene lookup returns CDR1 PRHDT and CDR2 FYEKMQ (reference sequence). The CDR3 sequence is CASSLKAGGFYEQYF. The CDR3 bases are TGTGCCAGCAGCTTGAAGGCAGGGGGCTTCTACGAGCAGTACTTC.

The chain links TRBV9 to TRBJ1-6, with TRBD1 as a possible D gene (5 bases). Deletions cut 0 bases from V and 2 bases from J, with 6 bases between. The CDR3 is 15 amino acids. The germline V gene encodes CDR1 SGDLS and CDR2 YYNGEE. CDR3 in DNA: TGTGCCAGCAGCGTAGGGACAACCTATAATTCACCCCTCCACTTT. Translated, it gives CASSVGTTYNSPLHF.

The chain is built from TRBV7-2 and TRBJ2-7; 7 nucleotides align to TRBD2. V lost 5 bases, J lost 4 bases, and 11 bases stayed unmatched. The CDR3 is 15 amino acids. CDR1 is SGHTA and CDR2 is FQGNSA in the germline V gene. The CDR3 spells CASSRGGVSTYEQYF. The CDR3 region has the DNA TGTGCCAGCAGCCGTGGGGGGGTTTCTACTTACGAGCAGTACTTC.

The chain employs TRBV5-6 and TRBJ1-4; TRBD1 is a possible D gene (6 bases). The CDR3 length is 14 residues. Per the germline V gene, CDR1 is SGHDT and CDR2 is YYEEEE. V was shortened by 4 bases and J by 3 bases, with 10 bases between the two germline ends. CDR3 loop: CASSLGQPNEKLFF. CDR3 nucleotides: TGTGCCAGCAGCCTCGGACAGCCTAATGAAAAACTGTTTTTT.

V and J are TRBV18 and TRBJ1-1, with a weak D call TRBD1 (5 bases). V lost 3 bases to trimming and J lost 6 bases, with 14 bases between them. Germline V gives CDR1 KGHSH, CDR2 LQKENI. This CDR3 region has 14 residues. The CDR3 here is CASSPGPNVAEAFF. The CDR3 DNA reads TGTGCCAGCTCACCGGGACCGAATGTCGCTGAAGCTTTCTTT.

V is TRBV4-1 and J is TRBJ1-2; the D is unclear. The V gene's germline CDR1 is MGHRA and CDR2 YSYEKL. The CDR3 is 16 amino acids. V lost 5 bases and J 7 bases, leaving 23 bases between the germline ends. The CDR3 loop reads CASSTFPRLISLGYTF. DNA for the CDR3: TGCGCCAGCAGCACCTTCCCGAGGTTAATATCGCTTGGCTACACCTTC.